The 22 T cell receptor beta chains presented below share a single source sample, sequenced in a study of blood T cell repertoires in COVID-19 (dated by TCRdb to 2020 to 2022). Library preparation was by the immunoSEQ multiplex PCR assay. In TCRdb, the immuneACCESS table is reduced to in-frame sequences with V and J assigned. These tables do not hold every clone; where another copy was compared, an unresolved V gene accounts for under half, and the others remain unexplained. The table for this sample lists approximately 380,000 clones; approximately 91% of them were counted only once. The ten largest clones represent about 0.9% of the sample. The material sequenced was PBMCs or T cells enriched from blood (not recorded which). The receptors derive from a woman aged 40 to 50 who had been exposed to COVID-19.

CDR3 in amino acids: CASSYSPSGRANEQFF. The DNA of the CDR3 is TGTGCCAGCAGTTACTCACCTAGCGGGAGGGCAAATGAGCAGTTCTTC. The rearrangement uses TRBV6-5 and TRBJ2-1, with 12 bases fitting TRBD2. V shed 0 bases, J shed 7 bases, and the junction held 4 bases outside the gene matches. Germline CDR1 and CDR2: MNHEY and SVGAGI. The CDR3 sequence is 16 residues long.

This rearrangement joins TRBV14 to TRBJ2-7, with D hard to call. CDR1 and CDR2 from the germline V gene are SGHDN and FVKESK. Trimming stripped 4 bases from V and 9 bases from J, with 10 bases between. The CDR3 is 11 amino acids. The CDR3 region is CASSRAWWQYF. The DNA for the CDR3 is TGTGCCAGCAGCCGCGCCTGGTGGCAGTACTTC.

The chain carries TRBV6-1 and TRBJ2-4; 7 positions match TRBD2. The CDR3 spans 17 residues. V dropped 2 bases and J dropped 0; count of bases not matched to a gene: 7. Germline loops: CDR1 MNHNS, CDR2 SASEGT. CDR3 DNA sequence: TGTGCCAGCAGTGAAAGCGGGATTGACAGAGCCAAAAACATTCAGTACTTC. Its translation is CASSESGIDRAKNIQYF.

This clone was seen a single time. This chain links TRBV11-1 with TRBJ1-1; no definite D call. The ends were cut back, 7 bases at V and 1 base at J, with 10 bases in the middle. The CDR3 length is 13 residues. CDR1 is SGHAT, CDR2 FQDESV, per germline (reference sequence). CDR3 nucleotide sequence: TGTGCCAGCACCCTGTTCAGGAACACTGAAGCTTTCTTT. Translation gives CASTLFRNTEAFF.

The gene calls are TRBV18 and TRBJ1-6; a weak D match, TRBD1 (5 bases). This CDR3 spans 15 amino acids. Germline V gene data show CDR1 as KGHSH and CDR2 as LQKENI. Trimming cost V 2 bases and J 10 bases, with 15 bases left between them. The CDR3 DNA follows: TGTGCCAGCTCACCATCTTCGGGGGGGGACTCACCCCTCCACTTT. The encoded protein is CASSPSSGGDSPLHF. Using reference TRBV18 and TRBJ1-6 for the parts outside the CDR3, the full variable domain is NAGVMQNPRHLVRRRGQEARLRCSPMKGHSHVYWYRQLPEEGLKFMVYLQKENIIDESGMPKERFSAEFPKEGPSILRIQQVVRGDSAAYFCASSPSSGGDSPLHFGNGTRLTVT.

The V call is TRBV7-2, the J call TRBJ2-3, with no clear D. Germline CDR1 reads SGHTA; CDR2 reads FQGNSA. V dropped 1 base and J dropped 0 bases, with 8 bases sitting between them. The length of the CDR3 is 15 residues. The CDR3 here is CASSLGLESTDTQYF. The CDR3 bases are TGTGCCAGCAGCTTAGGGCTAGAAAGCACAGATACGCAGTATTTT.

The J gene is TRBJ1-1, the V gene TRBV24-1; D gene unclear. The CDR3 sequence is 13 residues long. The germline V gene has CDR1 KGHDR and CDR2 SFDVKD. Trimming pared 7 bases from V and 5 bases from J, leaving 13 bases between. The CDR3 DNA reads TGTGCCACCAGATCAGCACTAGGAACTGAAGCTTTCTTT. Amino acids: CATRSALGTEAFF.

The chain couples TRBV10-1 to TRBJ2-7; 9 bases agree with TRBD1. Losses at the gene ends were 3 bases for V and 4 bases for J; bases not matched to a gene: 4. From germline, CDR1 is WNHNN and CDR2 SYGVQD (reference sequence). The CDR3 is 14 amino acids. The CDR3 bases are TGCGCCAGCAGTGAAAGAGACAGGGGGTACGAGCAGTACTTC. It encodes CASSERDRGYEQYF.

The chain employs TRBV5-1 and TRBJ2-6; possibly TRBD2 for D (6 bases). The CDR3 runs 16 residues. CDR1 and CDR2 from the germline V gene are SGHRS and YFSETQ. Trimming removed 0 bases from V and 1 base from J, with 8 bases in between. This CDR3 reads CASSLEEGSGANVLTF. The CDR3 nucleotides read TGCGCCAGCAGCTTGGAGGAGGGGTCTGGGGCCAACGTCCTGACTTTC.

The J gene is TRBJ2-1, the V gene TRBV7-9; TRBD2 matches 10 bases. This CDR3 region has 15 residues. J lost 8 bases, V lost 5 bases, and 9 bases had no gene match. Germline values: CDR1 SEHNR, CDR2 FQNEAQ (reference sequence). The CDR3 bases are TGTGCCAGCAGCCATGGACTAGCGGTAGCTCATGAGCAGTTCTTC. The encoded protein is CASSHGLAVAHEQFF.

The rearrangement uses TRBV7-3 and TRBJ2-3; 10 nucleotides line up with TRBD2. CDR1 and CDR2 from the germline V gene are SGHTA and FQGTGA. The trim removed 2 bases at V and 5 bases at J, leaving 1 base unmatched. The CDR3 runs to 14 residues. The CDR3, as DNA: TGTGCCAGCAGCTTACTAGCGGGAGTAGATACGCAGTATTTT. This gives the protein CASSLLAGVDTQYF.

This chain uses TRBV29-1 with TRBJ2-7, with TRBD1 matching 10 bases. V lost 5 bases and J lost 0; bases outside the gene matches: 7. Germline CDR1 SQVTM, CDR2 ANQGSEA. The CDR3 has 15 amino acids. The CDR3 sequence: CSVRSGTGASYEQYF. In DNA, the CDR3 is TGCAGCGTTCGATCCGGGACAGGGGCCTCCTACGAGCAGTACTTC.

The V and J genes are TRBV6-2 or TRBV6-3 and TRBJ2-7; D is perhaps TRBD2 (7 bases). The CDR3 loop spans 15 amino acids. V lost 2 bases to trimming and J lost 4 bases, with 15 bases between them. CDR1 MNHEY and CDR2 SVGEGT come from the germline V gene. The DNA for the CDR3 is TGTGCCAGCAGTTACCGGGGGGCGATGATGTACGAGCAGTACTTC. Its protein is CASSYRGAMMYEQYF.

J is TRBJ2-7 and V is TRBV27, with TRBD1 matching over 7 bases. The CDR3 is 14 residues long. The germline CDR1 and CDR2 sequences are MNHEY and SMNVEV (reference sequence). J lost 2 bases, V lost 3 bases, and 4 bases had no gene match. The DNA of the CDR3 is TGTGCCAGCAGTTTGAAACAGGGGCCCTACGAGCAGTACTTC. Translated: CASSLKQGPYEQYF.

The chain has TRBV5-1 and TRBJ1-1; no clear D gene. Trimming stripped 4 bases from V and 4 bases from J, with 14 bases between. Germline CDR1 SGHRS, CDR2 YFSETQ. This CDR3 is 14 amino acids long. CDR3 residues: CASSHGIPGTEAFF. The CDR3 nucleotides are TGCGCCAGCAGCCACGGGATTCCGGGCACTGAAGCTTTCTTT.

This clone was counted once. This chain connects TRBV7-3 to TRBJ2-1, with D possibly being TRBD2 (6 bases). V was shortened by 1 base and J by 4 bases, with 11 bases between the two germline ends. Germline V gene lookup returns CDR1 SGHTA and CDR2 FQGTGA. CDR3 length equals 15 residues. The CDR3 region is CASSLSGAGYNEQFF. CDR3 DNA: TGTGCCAGCAGCTTAAGCGGGGCCGGGTACAATGAGCAGTTCTTC.

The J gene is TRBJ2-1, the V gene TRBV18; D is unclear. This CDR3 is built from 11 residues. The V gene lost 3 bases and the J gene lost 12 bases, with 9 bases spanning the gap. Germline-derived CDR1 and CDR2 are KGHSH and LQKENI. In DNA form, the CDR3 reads TGTGCCAGCTCACCCCCCCCCGGGCAGTTCTTC. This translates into CASSPPPGQFF.

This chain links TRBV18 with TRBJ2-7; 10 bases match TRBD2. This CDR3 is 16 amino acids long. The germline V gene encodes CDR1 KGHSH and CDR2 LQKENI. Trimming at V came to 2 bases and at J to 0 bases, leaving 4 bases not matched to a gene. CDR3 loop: CASSPSGGGFSYEQYF. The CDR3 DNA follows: TGTGCCAGCTCACCAAGCGGGGGGGGTTTCTCCTACGAGCAGTACTTC.

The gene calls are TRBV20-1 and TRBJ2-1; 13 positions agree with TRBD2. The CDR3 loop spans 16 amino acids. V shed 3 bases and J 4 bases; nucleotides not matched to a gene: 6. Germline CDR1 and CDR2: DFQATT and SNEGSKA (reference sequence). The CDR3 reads CSASGTSGDTYNEQFF. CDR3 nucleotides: TGCAGTGCTAGTGGGACTAGCGGGGATACTTACAATGAGCAGTTCTTC.

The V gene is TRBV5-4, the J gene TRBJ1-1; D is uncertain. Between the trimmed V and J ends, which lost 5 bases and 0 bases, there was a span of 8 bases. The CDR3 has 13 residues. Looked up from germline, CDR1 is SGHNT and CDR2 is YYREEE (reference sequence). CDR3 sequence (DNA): TGTGCCAGCAGTAATACAGTGAACACTGAAGCTTTCTTT. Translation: CASSNTVNTEAFF.

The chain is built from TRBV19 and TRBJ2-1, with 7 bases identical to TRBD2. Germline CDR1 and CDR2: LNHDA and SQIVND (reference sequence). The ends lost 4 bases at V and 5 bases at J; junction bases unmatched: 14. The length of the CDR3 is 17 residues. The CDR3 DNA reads TGTGCCAGTAGTACAACCTCGACTAGCCATGGGAACAATGAGCAGTTCTTC. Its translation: CASSTTSTSHGNNEQFF.

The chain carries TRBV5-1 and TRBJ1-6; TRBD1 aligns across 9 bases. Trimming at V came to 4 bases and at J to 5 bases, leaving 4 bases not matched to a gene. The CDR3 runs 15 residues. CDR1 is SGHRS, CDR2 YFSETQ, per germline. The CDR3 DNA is TGCGCCAGCAGCCCCTGGACAGGGGATAATTCACCCCTCCACTTT. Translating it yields CASSPWTGDNSPLHF.